These T cell receptor beta chains were read from a single sample in a study of OX40 agonist ivuxolimab in advanced cancers. Produced via immunoSEQ multiplex PCR; TCRdb's table is partial and in-frame only. Of approximately 40,000 clones listed, 70% to 85% were seen once; the top ten hold about 7.6%. Sequenced here: CD4+ or CD8+ T cells sorted from blood, sampled in a trial of the OX40 agonist ivuxolimab. The source is an adult with an advanced solid tumor such as melanoma, head and neck, liver or kidney cancer. The conserved cysteine and the conserved F or W are not part of the CDR3 here.

V: TRBV11-2
J: TRBJ2-1
CDR3: ASSLGGGGSYNEQF

V: TRBV5-8
J: TRBJ2-3
CDR3: ASSPGLAGGGDTQY

V: TRBV12-5
J: TRBJ2-5
CDR3: ASGFLGGLLGETQY

V: TRBV9
J: TRBJ1-5
CDR3: ASSAGPAGPKNQPQH

V: TRBV27
J: TRBJ2-6
CDR3: ASSFLGRQSGANVLT

V: TRBV5-1
J: TRBJ1-2
CDR3: ASSLDSYGYT

V: TRBV5-6
J: TRBJ2-3
CDR3: ASSLLEEDTQY

V: TRBV9
J: TRBJ2-1
CDR3: ASSATFLVEQF

V: TRBV18
J: TRBJ1-5
CDR3: ASSPGEGVYSNQPQH

V: TRBV6-5
J: TRBJ2-3
CDR3: ASSRVGTDTQY

V: TRBV5-1
J: TRBJ2-1
CDR3: ASSRGTSGRGYEQF

V: TRBV5-1
J: TRBJ1-1
CDR3: ASSLDRGETEAF

V: TRBV27
J: TRBJ1-4
CDR3: ASSSTPGQGPTNEKLF

V: TRBV18
J: TRBJ1-2
CDR3: ASSRQTEGQRYGYT

V: TRBV23-1
J: TRBJ1-1
CDR3: ASSRWYPNTEAF

V: TRBV13
J: TRBJ2-7
CDR3: ASSQGSYEQY

V: TRBV19
J: TRBJ2-3
CDR3: ASSIAGPSTDTQY

V: TRBV4-3
J: TRBJ2-1
CDR3: ASSQGQGRHEQF

V: TRBV5-1
J: TRBJ2-1
CDR3: ASSGIIAGEEF

V: TRBV5-5
J: TRBJ1-2
CDR3: ASSLALGQGGVYGYT

V: TRBV19
J: TRBJ2-7
CDR3: ASSQGGPVQY

V: TRBV11-3
J: TRBJ1-6
CDR3: ASSLGATGGLGFTLH

V: TRBV9
J: TRBJ1-2
CDR3: ASSVGSLLWGYT

V: TRBV10-2
J: TRBJ2-1
CDR3: ASSESRGPSYNEQF

V: TRBV18
J: TRBJ2-2
CDR3: ASSPPGGGDTGELF

V: TRBV5-1
J: TRBJ2-1
CDR3: ASSLALSGGEQF

V: TRBV4-1
J: TRBJ2-7
CDR3: ASSQSDRYDYEQY

V: TRBV4-1
J: TRBJ2-5
CDR3: ASSQDPTLGRTQY

V: TRBV12-5
J: TRBJ2-7
CDR3: ASGLSGSAGNYEQY

V: TRBV7-9
J: TRBJ2-1
CDR3: ATLEDSYNEQF

V: TRBV11-2
J: TRBJ2-3
CDR3: ASSPSAASGITDTQY

V: TRBV5-1
J: TRBJ2-5
CDR3: ASSPGLARKETQY

V: TRBV9
J: TRBJ1-1
CDR3: ASSVENRLTLKGDTEAF

V: TRBV5-6
J: TRBJ2-5
CDR3: ASSLAVGGEETQY

V: TRBV2
J: TRBJ1-2
CDR3: ASSVVFYGYT

V: TRBV20-1
J: TRBJ2-1
CDR3: SAALGEQF

V: TRBV30
J: TRBJ1-3
CDR3: ALSGAGGNTIY

V: TRBV18
J: TRBJ2-5
CDR3: ASSMAGAVETQY

V: TRBV7-6
J: TRBJ2-3
CDR3: ASSQRGSDTQY

V: TRBV5-1
J: TRBJ2-6
CDR3: ATQTGNFAGANVLT

V: TRBV9
J: TRBJ2-2
CDR3: ATGTSGREGTGELF

V: TRBV9
J: TRBJ2-1
CDR3: ASSASGSNEQF

V: TRBV6-5
J: TRBJ1-6
CDR3: ASSRTGSNASPLH

V: TRBV6-1
J: TRBJ1-5
CDR3: ASIRQGDQPQH

V: TRBV4-1
J: TRBJ2-5
CDR3: ASKVPSGETQY

V: TRBV7-9
J: TRBJ1-1
CDR3: ASSYQGNTEAF

V: TRBV5-1
J: TRBJ2-5
CDR3: ASSLGPAAETQY

V: TRBV5-4
J: TRBJ2-1
CDR3: ASSPGTLALPTYNEQF